The clone carrying this T cell receptor beta chain was seen ten or more times. Sequencing ends 3 residues short of the CDR3 end; the germline J gene provides the rest. The assay was immunoSEQ multiplex PCR, and TCRdb's table has in-frame clones only and misses some. The repertoire shows around 60,000 clones, none seen only once; the top ten take about 1.5%. The data belong to a study of T cell clonality in common variable immunodeficiency. Germline assignment: CDR1 PRHDT and CDR2 FYEKMQ (reference sequence). The V and J ends lost 5 bases and 8 bases, in that order; junction bases with no gene match: 9. This CDR3 is built from 15 residues.

This TCR was recovered from a person aged 18-70 years in good health. V usage is TRBV13 and J usage is TRBJ2-1; 10 positions match TRBD1. Sequences were obtained from peripheral blood mononuclear cells. The DNA read from the CDR3 is TGTGCCAGCAGCGCCCCGGGACAGGGGAGCTATGAG. Protein sequence: CASSAPGQGSYE. The complete CDR3 reads CASSAPGQGSYEQFF.